This passage covers 26 T cell receptor beta chains from one sample sequenced in a study of cytomegalovirus exposure and HLA in healthy donors. The PCR contained 60 Vbeta and 13 Jbeta primers. Some clones are missing from TCRdb's copy, which holds only in-frame ones; the method was immunoSEQ multiplex PCR. Among under 200,000 clones listed, 82% were seen once. Input material: PBMCs. These TCRs come from a girl under 18 in good health and CMV-seropositive.

The chain joins TRBV13 to TRBJ2-5; tentatively, D is TRBD2 (5 bases). The CDR3 runs to 16 residues. Germline CDR1 PRHDT, CDR2 FYEKMQ (reference sequence). The V end lost 5 bases, the J end lost 5 bases, and 21 bases lay between the germline ends. The CDR3 DNA sequence: TGTGCCAGCAGCCAGAACATCCCGGGAAGAGGGGAGACCCAGTACTTC. Amino acids: CASSQNIPGRGETQYF.

The chain links TRBV18 to TRBJ2-3, with D possibly being TRBD2 (5 bases). The germline CDR1 and CDR2 sequences are KGHSH and LQKENI. The V gene lost 5 bases and the J gene lost 2 bases, with 14 bases spanning the gap. The CDR3 contains 15 residues. CDR3 residues: CASSTTTGNTDTQYF. In nucleotides, the CDR3 is TGTGCCAGCTCAACGACAACGGGGAACACAGATACGCAGTATTTT. Variable domain in full (rest from reference TRBV18 and TRBJ2-3): NAGVMQNPRHLVRRRGQEARLRCSPMKGHSHVYWYRQLPEEGLKFMVYLQKENIIDESGMPKERFSAEFPKEGPSILRIQQVVRGDSAAYFCASSTTTGNTDTQYFGPGTRLTVL.

This chain uses TRBV7-2 with TRBJ2-2; tentative D call: TRBD1 (6 bases). CDR3 length: 15 amino acids. Germline loops: CDR1 SGHTA, CDR2 FQGNSA. V lost 7 bases and J 4 bases, leaving 16 bases between the germline ends. The DNA of the CDR3 is TGTGCCAGCACCCATGGACAGCGGCGCACCGGGGAGCTGTTTTTT. This sequence encodes CASTHGQRRTGELFF.

The chain employs TRBV30 and TRBJ1-2; D possibly corresponds to TRBD1 (6 bases). From germline, CDR1 is GTSNPN and CDR2 SVGIG (reference sequence). Trimming removed 2 bases from V and 0 bases from J, with 10 bases in between. The CDR3 sequence is 14 residues long. The CDR3 coding sequence is TGTGCCTGGAGTCCGGACAGACCTAACTATGGCTACACCTTC. It yields the protein CAWSPDRPNYGYTF.

The rearrangement links TRBV5-1 to TRBJ1-3; 7 bases agree with TRBD1. Germline lookup yields CDR1 SGHRS and CDR2 YFSETQ. The CDR3 has 16 residues. V shed 1 base and J 5 bases; nucleotides not matched to a gene: 9. The CDR3 sequence is CASSLNGDSGRNTIYF. DNA of the CDR3: TGCGCCAGCAGCTTGAACGGGGACAGCGGAAGAAACACCATATATTTT.

This chain connects TRBV19 to TRBJ2-3; 8 bases fit TRBD2. V shed 4 bases, J shed 2 bases, and the junction held 8 bases outside the gene matches. Per the germline V gene, CDR1 is LNHDA and CDR2 is SQIVND (reference sequence). The CDR3 totals 16 residues. The CDR3 loop reads CASSTPGSGTTDTQYF. The CDR3 region has the DNA TGTGCCAGTAGTACCCCAGGTAGCGGGACCACAGATACGCAGTATTTT.

The V gene is TRBV7-9, the J gene TRBJ1-4; the match to TRBD1 covers 8 bases. Trimming at V came to 5 bases and at J to 7 bases, leaving 6 bases not matched to a gene. The CDR3 covers 14 residues. In germline, CDR1 is SEHNR, CDR2 FQNEAQ (reference sequence). DNA for the CDR3: TGTGCCAGCAGCGAACAACAGGGGGGTGAAAAACTGTTTTTT. Amino acid sequence: CASSEQQGGEKLFF.

The V call is TRBV19, the J call TRBJ2-2; TRBD1 is a possible D gene (6 bases). Germline CDR1 is LNHDA and CDR2 is SQIVND (reference sequence). The CDR3 loop spans 15 amino acids. Trimming removed 5 bases from V and 0 bases from J, with 10 bases in between. CDR3 sequence reads: CASSGGRTNTGELFF. As DNA, the CDR3 is TGTGCCAGTAGTGGGGGCAGGACGAACACCGGGGAGCTGTTTTTT.

V and J are TRBV9 and TRBJ2-5, with D possibly being TRBD1 (6 bases). The CDR3 runs 16 residues. Trimming removed 3 bases at V and 1 base at J, with 16 bases between. Per germline, CDR1 SGDLS and CDR2 YYNGEE. CDR3 residues: CASSAHSTGTQETQYF. For the CDR3, the DNA is TGTGCCAGCAGCGCCCACAGCACAGGGACCCAAGAGACCCAGTACTTC.

The rearrangement uses TRBV7-2 and TRBJ1-5; 12 nucleotides agree with TRBD1. Germline-derived CDR1 and CDR2 are SGHTA and FQGNSA. The CDR3 has 19 amino acids. V dropped 3 bases and J dropped 0; count of bases not matched to a gene: 9. This chain's CDR3 is CASSLVGTGGLLSNQPQHF. The CDR3 DNA reads TGTGCCAGCAGCTTGGTTGGGACAGGGGGCCTACTTAGCAATCAGCCCCAGCATTTT.

This rearrangement joins TRBV18 to TRBJ1-5; 7 bases fit TRBD1. Trimming removed 3 bases from V and 4 bases from J; junction bases left unmatched: 9. CDR1 and CDR2 from the germline V gene are KGHSH and LQKENI. The CDR3 is 16 amino acids. This CDR3 reads CASSPYPGGSNQPQHF. The CDR3 coding sequence is TGTGCCAGCTCACCGTACCCAGGGGGAAGTAATCAGCCCCAGCATTTT.

V is TRBV29-1 and J is TRBJ1-4; the D is unclear. The CDR3 has 12 amino acids. Per germline, CDR1 SQVTM and CDR2 ANQGSEA. Between the trimmed V and J ends, which lost 7 bases and 8 bases, there was a span of 14 bases. CDR3 DNA: TGCAGCGCCACCCTCGGGAGGGAAAAACTGTTTTTT. Its translation: CSATLGREKLFF. Variable domain in full (rest from reference TRBV29-1 and TRBJ1-4): SAVISQKPSRDICQRGTSLTIQCQVDSQVTMMFWYRQQPGQSLTLIATANQGSEATYESGFVIDKFPISRPNLTFSTLTVSNMSPEDSSIYLCSATLGREKLFFGSGTQLSVL.

The rearrangement joins TRBV10-3 to TRBJ2-1, with 8 bases that match TRBD1. Germline V lookup: CDR1 ENHRY, CDR2 SYGVKD. V was pared by 3 bases and J by 4 bases, with 8 bases of the junction left unmatched. This CDR3 contains 16 residues. CDR3 DNA: TGTGCCATCAGTGATAGCAGGGGGCGAAAGTACAATGAGCAGTTCTTC. Its protein is CAISDSRGRKYNEQFF.

The rearrangement joins TRBV27 to TRBJ2-1; 7 bases are a match to TRBD2. The CDR3 is made up of 13 amino acids. The ends lost 4 bases at V and 13 bases at J; junction bases unmatched: 10. Germline CDR1 reads MNHEY; CDR2 reads SMNVEV (reference sequence). The CDR3 loop reads CASSSNGGGFQFF. As DNA, the CDR3 is TGTGCCAGCAGTTCTAATGGGGGAGGGTTTCAGTTCTTC.

V and J are TRBV5-6 and TRBJ1-2; D remains ambiguous. Germline loops: CDR1 SGHDT, CDR2 YYEEEE. Trimming pared 0 bases from V and 1 base from J, leaving 10 bases between. The length of the CDR3 is 15 residues. Here the CDR3 reads CASSLGPSGNYGYTF. The CDR3 DNA sequence: TGTGCCAGCAGCTTGGGCCCCTCGGGTAACTATGGCTACACCTTC.

This chain links TRBV19 with TRBJ1-5; D is unclear. Trimming stripped 4 bases from V and 2 bases from J, with 9 bases between. CDR1 and CDR2 from the germline V gene are LNHDA and SQIVND (reference sequence). The CDR3 length is 14 residues. The CDR3 DNA sequence: TGTGCCAGTAGTAACAGCTTAGGCAATCAGCCCCAGCATTTT. Encoded protein: CASSNSLGNQPQHF.

The gene calls are TRBV25-1 and TRBJ1-1, with D possibly being TRBD1 (6 bases). CDR3 length: 11 residues. Germline V lookup: CDR1 MGHDK, CDR2 SYGVNS. V lost 8 bases and J 6 bases, leaving 10 bases between the germline ends. In DNA, the CDR3 is TGTGCCAGCGTCGGACAGTCTGAAGCTTTCTTT. This codes for CASVGQSEAFF.

The chain joins TRBV27 to TRBJ1-2, with TRBD1 matching over 7 bases. The CDR3 runs 13 residues. The V gene's germline CDR1 is MNHEY and CDR2 SMNVEV (reference sequence). With V trimmed by 4 bases and J by 4 bases, 3 bases remained unmatched. CDR3 sequence: CASSSQGGYGYTF. DNA for the CDR3: TGTGCCAGCAGTTCTCAGGGGGGCTATGGCTACACCTTC.

The V gene is TRBV7-2, the J gene TRBJ2-5; 8 nucleotides match TRBD2. The V segment lost 4 bases and the J segment 7 bases; nucleotides outside the gene matches: 8. CDR1 is SGHTA, CDR2 FQGNSA, per germline. The CDR3 has 14 amino acids. This chain's CDR3 is CASSSRTSIGTQYF. The CDR3, as DNA: TGTGCCAGCAGCTCCAGGACTAGCATCGGGACCCAGTACTTC.

CDR3 sequence: CSVESSGRDTQYF. The DNA of the CDR3 is TGCAGCGTTGAGTCTAGCGGAAGAGATACGCAGTATTTT. The chain has TRBV29-1 and TRBJ2-3, with 7 bases that match TRBD2. Germline-derived CDR1 and CDR2 are SQVTM and ANQGSEA. The ends lost 3 bases at V and 5 bases at J; junction bases unmatched: 5. This CDR3 has 13 amino acids.

V gene TRBV10-3 combines with J gene TRBJ2-3; D is unresolved. V gave up 4 bases and J gave up 4 bases, with 12 bases separating them. The CDR3 extends over 14 amino acids. Germline values: CDR1 ENHRY, CDR2 SYGVKD. The CDR3 reads CAISAPGGADTQYF. CDR3 in DNA: TGTGCCATCAGTGCCCCCGGCGGCGCAGATACGCAGTATTTT.

This rearrangement joins TRBV5-1 to TRBJ2-1; D perhaps matches TRBD1 (6 bases). Trimming took 4 bases from V and 8 from J, leaving 16 bases between them. The CDR3 has 14 residues. Germline CDR1 reads SGHRS; CDR2 reads YFSETQ. This CDR3 is CASSRDDTGYEQFF. DNA for the CDR3: TGCGCCAGCAGCCGCGACGACACAGGGTATGAGCAGTTCTTC.

The V and J genes are TRBV25-1 and TRBJ1-2; D is possibly TRBD1 (5 bases). Germline V gene data show CDR1 as MGHDK and CDR2 as SYGVNS. The length of the CDR3 is 15 residues. The V end was cut by 3 bases, the J end by 0 bases, with 11 bases between. The CDR3 DNA is TGTGCCAGCAGTGATCCAGGGCCAGCTAACTATGGCTACACCTTC. Translating it yields CASSDPGPANYGYTF.

This clone was seen a single time. V is TRBV10-1 and J is TRBJ2-1; 10 bases match TRBD2. After removal of 0 bases from V and 8 bases from J, the junction contained 7 bases not matched to a gene. The CDR3 covers 16 residues. CDR1 and CDR2 from the germline V gene are WNHNN and SYGVQD (reference sequence). The CDR3 reads CASSESEAGGPDEQFF. The CDR3 nucleotides are TGCGCCAGCAGTGAGTCTGAAGCGGGGGGGCCGGATGAGCAGTTCTTC.

This clone occurred a few times. The chain has TRBV10-3 and TRBJ1-1, with no clear D. Germline lookup yields CDR1 ENHRY and CDR2 SYGVKD. This CDR3 region has 13 residues. V was cut by 10 bases and J by 5 bases, with 17 bases left in between. The CDR3 spells CARRQSLETEAFF. The CDR3 DNA sequence: TGTGCCAGGCGACAATCCCTCGAGACTGAAGCTTTCTTT.

The chain recombines TRBV6-6 with TRBJ2-3; the match to TRBD2 covers 8 bases. The CDR3 loop spans 16 amino acids. V lost 0 bases to trimming and J lost 3 bases; unmatched junction nucleotides: 5. Germline assignment: CDR1 MNHNY and CDR2 SVGAGI (reference sequence). The CDR3, as DNA: TGTGCCAGCAGTTACTCGCCAGCGGGGGAAACAGATACGCAGTATTTT. As protein: CASSYSPAGETDTQYF.